What follows are 23 T cell receptor beta chains derived from one specimen sequenced in a study of regulatory T cells in long-lasting Graves disease. The time point denotes: persistent/refractory GD, antithyroid drugs over 5 years with positive TRAb. RNA isolated from PBMCs was used to make the TCR library. The authors built TCR beta libraries using iRepertoire HTBI primers and Arm-PCR of CDR3 regions. A single record per CDR3 protein comes from TCRdb applying MiXCR to the multiplex PCR reads. The sample has over 300,000 distinct CDR3 sequences, around a fifth seen once. Sample: peripheral blood mononuclear cells (PBMCs), taken when the disease was refractory, from a patient treated with antithyroid drugs. These receptors were obtained from a female donor with Graves disease.

This clonotype was found a few times. This may be a read error: a much more frequent sequence differs by one nucleotide. The CDR3 here is CASTLHPSYEQYF. The DNA of the CDR3 is TGTGCCAGCACCCTCCACCCCTCCTACGAGCAGTACTTC. The chain joins TRBV28 to TRBJ2-7; D is ambiguous. The germline V gene has CDR1 MDHEN and CDR2 SYDVKM. The CDR3 is 13 residues long. V was cut by 7 bases and J by 0 bases, with 10 bases left in between.

There are a few counts of this clonotype. The J gene is TRBJ2-2, the V gene TRBV14; TRBD2 aligns across 14 bases. Germline-derived CDR1 and CDR2 are SGHDN and FVKESK. Losses at the gene ends were 3 bases for V and 6 bases for J; bases not matched to a gene: 9. The CDR3 contains 18 residues. CDR3 amino acids: CASSQRRLAGGRSGELFF. The CDR3 coding sequence is TGTGCCAGCAGCCAGCGAAGACTAGCGGGGGGGCGTTCCGGGGAGCTGTTTTTT. Full variable domain (rest looked up from reference TRBV14 and TRBJ2-2): EAGVTQFPSHSVIEKGQTVTLRCDPISGHDNLYWYRRVMGKEIKFLLHFVKESKQDESGMPNNRFLAERTGGTYSTLKVQPAELEDSGVYFCASSQRRLAGGRSGELFFGEGSRLTVL.

This clonotype was seen repeatedly, ten times or more. The genes are TRBV7-9 and TRBJ1-4, with TRBD1 as a possible D gene (5 bases). Germline V gene lookup returns CDR1 SEHNR and CDR2 FQNEAQ (reference sequence). The V end lost 1 base, the J end lost 16 bases, and 19 bases lay between the germline ends. The CDR3 has 14 residues. CDR3 in DNA: TGTGCCAGCAGCTTAGGGGGCTCGTCCCCGTGGTGGTTTTTT. The encoded protein is CASSLGGSSPWWFF.

This clonotype was detected many times. The rearrangement uses TRBV20-1 and TRBJ1-4; D is unclear. Germline-derived CDR1 and CDR2 are DFQATT and SNEGSKA (reference sequence). V dropped 0 bases and J dropped 3 bases, with 14 bases sitting between them. The CDR3 contains 16 residues. The CDR3 nucleotides are TGCAGTGCTAGAGATCTTTTTGGGCAGTCTAATGAAAAACTGTTTTTT. It specifies CSARDLFGQSNEKLFF.

The V gene is TRBV19, the J gene TRBJ2-2; TRBD1 matches 7 bases. CDR3 length: 14 amino acids. Germline-derived CDR1 and CDR2 are LNHDA and SQIVND (reference sequence). The V segment lost 3 bases and the J segment 13 bases; nucleotides outside the gene matches: 11. The CDR3 coding sequence is TGTGCCAGTAGTATTGAGGGGGCTATTTCCTGGCTGTTTTTT. Residues: CASSIEGAISWLFF.

The sample holds many counts of this clonotype. The J gene is TRBJ2-5, the V gene TRBV28; 11 positions match TRBD2. CDR3 length equals 19 residues. The ends lost 2 bases at V and 4 bases at J; junction bases unmatched: 15. The germline gives CDR1 MDHEN, CDR2 SYDVKM. CDR3 protein: CASSLPSLLLAGERETQYF. The CDR3 DNA sequence: TGTGCCAGCAGTTTACCCTCTCTTTTACTAGCGGGAGAGAGAGAGACCCAGTACTTC.

There are many counts of this clonotype. This chain joins TRBV27 and TRBJ1-6, with TRBD1 matching over 9 bases. The CDR3 contains 15 residues. The germline CDR1 and CDR2 sequences are MNHEY and SMNVEV (reference sequence). J lost 8 bases, V lost 5 bases, and 7 bases had no gene match. The CDR3 here is CASSNRDREYSPLHF. The CDR3 region has the DNA TGTGCCAGCAGTAACCGGGACAGGGAGTATTCACCCCTCCACTTT.

This clonotype was seen many times. The V and J genes are TRBV12-3 or TRBV12-4 and TRBJ1-5, with 10 bases that match TRBD1. The CDR3 spans 15 residues. V lost 6 bases to trimming and J lost 4 bases; unmatched junction nucleotides: 6. CDR3 region: CASSRGQGLNQPQHF. CDR3 nucleotide sequence: TGTGCCAGCAGCCGGGGACAGGGGTTAAATCAGCCCCAGCATTTT.

The chain combines TRBV19 with TRBJ1-1; no clear D. V lost 8 bases, J lost 4 bases, and 14 bases lay in between. This CDR3 has 13 residues. Per germline, CDR1 LNHDA and CDR2 SQIVND (reference sequence). This chain's CDR3 is CASVAVEGTEAFF. CDR3 bases: TGTGCCAGTGTGGCGGTTGAGGGCACTGAAGCTTTCTTT.

This clonotype has at least ten counts. At one boundary the junction diverges from the germline segment, which might be a read error. This rearrangement joins TRBV2 to TRBJ2-7; D may correspond to TRBD1 or TRBD2 (5 bases each). This CDR3 spans 13 amino acids. Germline CDR1 reads SNHLY; CDR2 reads FYNNEI. The CDR3 bases are TGTGCCAGCAGTGGAGTTAAGGGGACGGGGTCTGGCTTC. Protein sequence: CASSGVKGTGSGF.

The chain couples TRBV20-1 to TRBJ2-5; perhaps D is TRBD1 or TRBD2 (5 bases each). CDR1 is DFQATT, CDR2 SNEGSKA, per germline (reference sequence). V gave up 0 bases and J gave up 2 bases, with 16 bases separating them. This CDR3 contains 16 residues. CDR3 in amino acids: CSARELTGTIQETQYF. The CDR3 nucleotides read TGCAGTGCTAGAGAATTAACCGGGACCATTCAAGAGACCCAGTACTTC.

In its sample, this clonotype was seen many times. The chain couples TRBV20-1 to TRBJ1-1; 9 positions agree with TRBD1. The germline V gene encodes CDR1 DFQATT and CDR2 SNEGSKA (reference sequence). This CDR3 has 12 amino acids. After removal of 6 bases from V and 2 bases from J, the junction contained 1 base not matched to a gene. CDR3 nucleotides: TGCAGTGCGGGACAGGGAAACACTGAAGCTTTCTTT. Protein: CSAGQGNTEAFF.

In its sample, this clonotype was seen many times. The chain employs TRBV30 and TRBJ1-4; D remains ambiguous. Between the trimmed V and J ends, which lost 4 bases and 11 bases, there was a span of 14 bases. The CDR3 totals 12 residues. Looked up from germline, CDR1 is GTSNPN and CDR2 is SVGIG (reference sequence). This chain's CDR3 is CAWTRETGKLFF. The CDR3 DNA is TGTGCCTGGACCCGGGAGACGGGGAAACTGTTTTTT.

The genes are TRBV29-1 and TRBJ2-5, with D maybe TRBD2 (6 bases). The CDR3 has 13 amino acids. Germline V lookup: CDR1 SQVTM, CDR2 ANQGSEA. The V end lost 6 bases, the J end lost 6 bases, and 17 bases lay between the germline ends. The CDR3 DNA sequence: TGCAGCGTGGGGACTTTGACTGGGCAGACCCAGTACTTC. This translates into CSVGTLTGQTQYF.

The V gene is TRBV7-2, the J gene TRBJ2-3; TRBD2 agrees at 7 bases. The CDR3 contains 21 residues. Germline V lookup: CDR1 SGHTA, CDR2 FQGNSA. V shed 1 base, J shed 3 bases, and the junction held 22 bases outside the gene matches. CDR3 amino acids: CASSLVPLAGPSATRTDTQYF. CDR3 in DNA: TGTGCCAGCAGCTTAGTTCCATTAGCGGGTCCCTCAGCTACGCGTACAGATACGCAGTATTTT. Supplemented by reference TRBV7-2 and TRBJ2-3, the full variable domain reads GAGVSQSPSNKVTEKGKDVELRCDPISGHTALYWYRQSLGQGLEFLIYFQGNSAPDKSGLPSDRFSAERTGGSVSTLTIQRTQQEDSAVYLCASSLVPLAGPSATRTDTQYFGPGTRLTVL.

The V call is TRBV6-1, the J call TRBJ2-5, with 8 nucleotides matching TRBD2. The CDR3 loop spans 14 amino acids. Germline V gene lookup returns CDR1 MNHNS and CDR2 SASEGT. V lost 6 bases, J lost 3 bases, and 6 bases stayed unmatched. The CDR3 loop is CASSALAAKETQYF. The CDR3 DNA reads as TGTGCCAGCAGCGCACTAGCGGCAAAAGAGACCCAGTACTTC.

This clonotype was seen repeatedly, ten times or more. The chain joins TRBV5-1 to TRBJ2-7; possible D gene TRBD2, 6 bases. The CDR3 is made up of 15 amino acids. Germline lookup yields CDR1 SGHRS and CDR2 YFSETQ. The V gene lost 0 bases and the J gene lost 3 bases, with 13 bases spanning the gap. The CDR3 DNA follows: TGCGCCAGCAGCTTGGCCGGGGGAAAGAACTACGAGCAGTACTTC. It yields the protein CASSLAGGKNYEQYF.

The chain recombines TRBV29-1 with TRBJ2-4; D is ambiguous. CDR1 and CDR2 (germline): SQVTM, ANQGSEA. V lost 7 bases, J lost 0 bases, and 13 bases lay in between. The CDR3 totals 14 residues. The CDR3 loop is CSAERHLAKNIQYF. As DNA, the CDR3 is TGCAGCGCTGAGAGACACCTAGCCAAAAACATTCAGTACTTC.

This clonotype was picked up many times. The rearrangement links TRBV7-9 to TRBJ2-5; D is possibly TRBD2 (6 bases). Trimming cost V 5 bases and J 1 base, with 20 bases left between them. Germline CDR1 SEHNR, CDR2 FQNEAQ (reference sequence). The CDR3 length is 17 residues. This CDR3 reads CASSLWGSGAVQETQYF. The DNA of the CDR3 is TGTGCCAGCAGCCTCTGGGGTAGCGGAGCAGTCCAAGAGACCCAGTACTTC. Full variable domain (remainder filled in from reference TRBV7-9 and TRBJ2-5): DTGVSQNPRHKITKRGQNVTFRCDPISEHNRLYWYRQTLGQGPEFLTYFQNEAQLEKSRLLSDRFSAERPKGSFSTLEIQRTEQGDSAMYLCASSLWGSGAVQETQYFGPGTRLLVL.

This clonotype was observed a few times. The chain combines TRBV12-3 or TRBV12-4 with TRBJ2-1; the match to TRBD2 covers 14 bases. This CDR3 has 16 residues. J was trimmed by 8 bases and V by 5 bases; bases with no gene match: 8. CDR3 bases: TGTGCCAGCAGTCTCCCGACTAGCGGGGGGGCCCATGAGCAGTTCTTC. Translating it yields CASSLPTSGGAHEQFF.

This clonotype was counted only a few times. This chain joins TRBV30 and TRBJ1-1; D is unclear. CDR1 is GTSNPN, CDR2 SVGIG, per germline (reference sequence). V lost 5 bases, J lost 1 base, and 14 bases lay in between. The CDR3 spans 14 residues. The CDR3 DNA follows: TGTGCCTGGGGGAGGAGAGGTCCGAACACTGAAGCTTTCTTT. It translates to CAWGRRGPNTEAFF.

This clonotype appeared many times. This chain uses TRBV3-1 with TRBJ1-6; D is possibly TRBD1 (6 bases). Germline V gene sequence: CDR1 LGHDT, CDR2 YNNKEL (reference sequence). The CDR3 consists of 16 residues. V dropped 7 bases and J dropped 9 bases, with 22 bases sitting between them. CDR3 sequence: CASTNGLTGRASPLHF. Written as DNA, the CDR3 is TGTGCCAGCACCAATGGGTTAACAGGGCGGGCTTCACCCCTCCACTTT.

This clonotype was observed a handful of times. The rearrangement uses TRBV29-1 and TRBJ2-7, with D possibly TRBD2 on 5 matching bases. The CDR3 length is 13 residues. Germline CDR1 and CDR2: SQVTM and ANQGSEA. Trimming left V 5 bases short and J 2 bases short, with 13 bases between. The CDR3 bases are TGCAGCGTTTTACGGGGTGAGACCTACGAGCAGTACTTC. Translation: CSVLRGETYEQYF.